This TCR beta chain appears in the sequencing data of a study of blood T cells in healthy people across ages. The use of a sample-barcoded 5' primer and a J-beta primer mix characterized a second PCR of roughly 6 to 11 cycles. A 12-random-nucleotide template-switch adaptor tagged each cDNA molecule. From the 5' RACE reads, TCRdb called clonotypes with MiXCR, one entry per CDR3 protein. The table has 800,000 to 950,000 distinct CDR3 sequences, roughly 50% seen once. Germline CDR1 reads SNHLY; CDR2 reads FYNNEI. The CDR3 runs to 13 residues. Between the trimmed V and J ends, which lost 7 bases and 11 bases, there was a span of 15 bases. Points on this clonotype: Its antigen is unknown.

Overall study results and limits: Possibly, changes in expanded clonotypes were confounded because donor CMV status was unknown. With unsorted PBMCs, a conclusive comparison of naive versus antigen-experienced cells was not possible. Diversity was higher, and naive CD4+ cells more numerous, in long-lived donors than in aged donors.

This chain connects TRBV2 to TRBJ1-6; D remains ambiguous. Material: blood. The sequence derives from a man aged 25-45 years in good health. CDR3 in amino acids: CASTGRDIPPLHF. As DNA, the CDR3 is TGTGCCAGCACGGGGAGGGATATTCCACCCCTCCACTTT.